This record concerns one TCR beta chain sequence. Original methodology: Estimates of nucleated cell counts were drawn from the amplification of reference gene primers. Sequencing used immunoSEQ multiplex PCR; TCRdb keeps in-frame clones, though not all of them. V and J calls and clone size come straight from that table; D and trimming were deduced from the DNA. Of 65,000 to 85,000 clones in the sample, over 70% were seen once. The data originate from a study of blood T cell repertoires in COVID-19. Turning to the study itself: Spain, Italy and the United States supplied samples that represented acute and convalescent COVID-19. Sources were T cells, B-cell-depleted T cells, or PBMCs; the material itself was cDNA or gDNA.

V lost 8 bases and J lost 2, with 10 bases in between. This CDR3 is 12 amino acids long. Germline V gene sequence: CDR1 MNHNY, CDR2 SVGAGI (reference sequence). The sample comprised peripheral blood. The receptor comes from a human donor in a cohort sampled during active COVID-19. The chain links TRBV6-6 to TRBJ2-7; TRBD1 is a possible D gene (5 bases). CDR3 coding DNA: TGTGCCAGCCGGCAGGGAACCTACGAGCAGTACTTC. Its translation: CASRQGTYEQYF.